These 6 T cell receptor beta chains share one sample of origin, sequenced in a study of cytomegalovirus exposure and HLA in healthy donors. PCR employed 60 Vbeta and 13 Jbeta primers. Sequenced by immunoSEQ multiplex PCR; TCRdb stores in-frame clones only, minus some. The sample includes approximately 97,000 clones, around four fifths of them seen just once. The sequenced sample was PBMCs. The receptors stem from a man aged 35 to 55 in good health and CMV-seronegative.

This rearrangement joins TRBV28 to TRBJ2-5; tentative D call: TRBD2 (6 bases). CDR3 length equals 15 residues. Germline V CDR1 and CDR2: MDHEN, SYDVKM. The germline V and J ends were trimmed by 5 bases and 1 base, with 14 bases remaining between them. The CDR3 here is CASSPLGEAQETQYF. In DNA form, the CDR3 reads TGTGCCAGCAGTCCCCTGGGGGAGGCCCAAGAGACCCAGTACTTC.

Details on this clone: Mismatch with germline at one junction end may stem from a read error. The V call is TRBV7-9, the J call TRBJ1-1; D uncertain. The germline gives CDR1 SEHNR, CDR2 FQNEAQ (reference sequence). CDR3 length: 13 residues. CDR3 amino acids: CSSSLGRAYEAFF. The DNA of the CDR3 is TGTTCCAGCAGCCTCGGGAGGGCCTACGAAGCTTTCTTT. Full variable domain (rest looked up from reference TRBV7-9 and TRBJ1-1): DTGVSQNPRHKITKRGQNVTFRCDPISEHNRLYWYRQTLGQGPEFLTYFQNEAQLEKSRLLSDRFSAERPKGSFSTLEIQRTEQGDSAMYLCSSSLGRAYEAFFGQGTRLTVV.

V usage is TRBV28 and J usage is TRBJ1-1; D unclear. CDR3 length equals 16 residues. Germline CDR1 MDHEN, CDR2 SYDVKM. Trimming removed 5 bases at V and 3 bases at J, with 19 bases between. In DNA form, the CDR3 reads TGTGCCAGCAGTCCGCGGGCTCGGAGGGTGGACACTGAAGCTTTCTTT. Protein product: CASSPRARRVDTEAFF.

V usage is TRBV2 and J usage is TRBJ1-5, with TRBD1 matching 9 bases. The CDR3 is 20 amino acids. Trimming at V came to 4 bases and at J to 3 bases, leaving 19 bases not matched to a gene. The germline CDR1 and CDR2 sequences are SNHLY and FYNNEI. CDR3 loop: CASSGGSSSGQGYINQPQHF. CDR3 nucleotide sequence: TGTGCCAGCAGTGGGGGAAGTTCGTCGGGACAGGGATATATCAATCAGCCCCAGCATTTT.

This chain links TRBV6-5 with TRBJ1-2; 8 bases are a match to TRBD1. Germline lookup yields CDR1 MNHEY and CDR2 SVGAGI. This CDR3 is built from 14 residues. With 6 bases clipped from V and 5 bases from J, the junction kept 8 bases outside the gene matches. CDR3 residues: CASRETGQVYGYTF. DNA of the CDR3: TGTGCCAGCAGGGAGACGGGACAGGTTTATGGCTACACCTTC.

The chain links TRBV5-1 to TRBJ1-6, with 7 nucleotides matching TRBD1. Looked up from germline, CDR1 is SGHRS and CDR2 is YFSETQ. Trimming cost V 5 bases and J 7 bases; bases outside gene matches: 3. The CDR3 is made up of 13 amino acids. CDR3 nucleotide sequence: TGCGCCAGCAGACAGGGGCGGAATTCACCCCTCCACTTT. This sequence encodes CASRQGRNSPLHF.